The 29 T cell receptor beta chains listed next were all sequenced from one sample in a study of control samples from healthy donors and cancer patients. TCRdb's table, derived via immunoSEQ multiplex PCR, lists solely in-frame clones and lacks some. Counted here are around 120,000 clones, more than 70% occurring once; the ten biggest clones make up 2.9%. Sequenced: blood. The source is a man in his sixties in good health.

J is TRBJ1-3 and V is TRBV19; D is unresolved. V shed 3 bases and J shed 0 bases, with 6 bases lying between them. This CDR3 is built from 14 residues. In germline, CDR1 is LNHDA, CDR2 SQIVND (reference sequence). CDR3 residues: CASSMDFSGNTIYF. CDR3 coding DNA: TGTGCCAGTAGTATGGATTTCTCTGGAAACACCATATATTTT.

In DNA form, the CDR3 reads TGTGCCAGCAGCTTCGGGACAATTGATCGTGAGCAGTTCTTC. Amino acids: CASSFGTIDREQFF. The chain links TRBV11-2 to TRBJ2-1; D may be TRBD1 (6 bases). Germline V gene data show CDR1 as SGHAT and CDR2 as FQNNGV. Trimming removed 3 bases from V and 9 bases from J, with 15 bases in between. This CDR3 is 14 amino acids long.

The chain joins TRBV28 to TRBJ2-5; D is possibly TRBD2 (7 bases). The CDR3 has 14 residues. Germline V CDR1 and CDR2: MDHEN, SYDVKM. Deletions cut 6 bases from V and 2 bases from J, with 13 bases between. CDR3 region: CASSYGRGQETQYF. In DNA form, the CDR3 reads TGTGCCAGCAGCTATGGGAGGGGGCAAGAGACCCAGTACTTC.

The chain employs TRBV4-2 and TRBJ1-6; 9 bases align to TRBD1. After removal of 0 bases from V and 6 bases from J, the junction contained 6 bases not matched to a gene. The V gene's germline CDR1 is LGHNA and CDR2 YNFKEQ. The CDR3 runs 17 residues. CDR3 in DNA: TGTGCCAGCAGCCAAGATCCATCGACAGGGGGTAATTCACCCCTCCACTTT. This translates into CASSQDPSTGGNSPLHF.

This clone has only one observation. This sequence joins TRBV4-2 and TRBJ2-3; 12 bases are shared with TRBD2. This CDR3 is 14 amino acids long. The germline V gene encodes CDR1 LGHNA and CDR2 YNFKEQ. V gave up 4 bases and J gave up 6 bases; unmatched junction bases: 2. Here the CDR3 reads CASSLGLAGDTQYF. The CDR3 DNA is TGTGCCAGCAGCCTCGGACTAGCGGGGGATACGCAGTATTTT.

This CDR3 is CASSRERRFELGTDTQYF. Written as DNA, the CDR3 is TGTGCCAGCAGCCGCGAAAGGAGGTTCGAATTAGGCACAGATACGCAGTATTTT. The chain has TRBV7-2 and TRBJ2-3; TRBD2 is a possible D gene (5 bases). CDR3 length equals 18 residues. The germline CDR1 and CDR2 sequences are SGHTA and FQGNSA. V lost 5 bases to trimming and J lost 1 base, with 22 bases between them.

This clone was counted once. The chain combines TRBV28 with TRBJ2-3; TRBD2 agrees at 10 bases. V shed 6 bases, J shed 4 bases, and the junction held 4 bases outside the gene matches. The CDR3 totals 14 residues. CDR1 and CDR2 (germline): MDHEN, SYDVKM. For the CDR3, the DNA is TGTGCCAGCAGGTTTAGCGGGGGGTCAGATACGCAGTATTTT. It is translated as CASRFSGGSDTQYF. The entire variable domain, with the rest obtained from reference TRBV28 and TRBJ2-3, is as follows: DVKVTQSSRYLVKRTGEKVFLECVQDMDHENMFWYRQDPGLGLRLIYFSYDVKMKEKGDIPEGYSVSREKKERFSLILESASTNQTSMYLCASRFSGGSDTQYFGPGTRLTVL.

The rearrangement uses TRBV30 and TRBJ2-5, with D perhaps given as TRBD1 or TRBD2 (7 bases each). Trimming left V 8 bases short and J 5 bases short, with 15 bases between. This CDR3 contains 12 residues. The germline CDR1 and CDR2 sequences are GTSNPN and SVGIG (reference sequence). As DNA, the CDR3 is TGTGCCGGGCAGGGGGGGGGTGAGACCCAGTACTTC. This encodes CAGQGGGETQYF.

The CDR3 is CAWSVRGGGQPQHF. CDR3 bases: TGTGCCTGGAGTGTACGGGGGGGAGGTCAGCCCCAGCATTTT. The rearrangement links TRBV30 to TRBJ1-5; a possible D gene is TRBD1 (5 bases). CDR1 is GTSNPN and CDR2 is SVGIG in the germline V gene (reference sequence). V was shortened by 0 bases and J by 6 bases, with 12 bases between the two germline ends. The CDR3 is 14 amino acids. Full variable domain (remainder filled in from reference TRBV30 and TRBJ1-5): SQTIHQWPATLVQPVGSPLSLECTVEGTSNPNLYWYRQAAGRGLQLLFYSVGIGQISSEVPQNLSASRPQDRQFILSSKKLLLSDSGFYLCAWSVRGGGQPQHFGDGTRLSIL.

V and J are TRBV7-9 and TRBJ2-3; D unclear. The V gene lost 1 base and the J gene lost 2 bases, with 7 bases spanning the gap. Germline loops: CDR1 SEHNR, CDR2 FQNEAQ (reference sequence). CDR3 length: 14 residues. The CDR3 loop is CASSLGSYTDTQYF. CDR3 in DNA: TGTGCCAGCAGCTTAGGGTCTTACACAGATACGCAGTATTTT. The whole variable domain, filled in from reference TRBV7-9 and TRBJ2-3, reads DTGVSQNPRHKITKRGQNVTFRCDPISEHNRLYWYRQTLGQGPEFLTYFQNEAQLEKSRLLSDRFSAERPKGSFSTLEIQRTEQGDSAMYLCASSLGSYTDTQYFGPGTRLTVL.

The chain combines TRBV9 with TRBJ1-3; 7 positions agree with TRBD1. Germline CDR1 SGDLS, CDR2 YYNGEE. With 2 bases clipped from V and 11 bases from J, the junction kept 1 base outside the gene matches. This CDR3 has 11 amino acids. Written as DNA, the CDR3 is TGTGCCAGCAGCGTCCAGGGGGCCATATATTTT. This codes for CASSVQGAIYF.

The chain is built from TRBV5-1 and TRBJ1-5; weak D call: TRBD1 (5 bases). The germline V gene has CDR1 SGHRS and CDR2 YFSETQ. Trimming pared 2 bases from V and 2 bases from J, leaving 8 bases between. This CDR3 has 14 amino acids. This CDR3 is CASSLEGRNQPQHF. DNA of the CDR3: TGCGCCAGCAGCTTAGAGGGACGCAATCAGCCCCAGCATTTT.

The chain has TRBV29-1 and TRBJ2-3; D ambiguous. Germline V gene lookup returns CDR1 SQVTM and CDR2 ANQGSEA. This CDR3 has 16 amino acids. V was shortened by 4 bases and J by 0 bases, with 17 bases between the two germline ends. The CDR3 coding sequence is TGCAGCGTTGTGTTATCCCCTACCTCAAGCACAGATACGCAGTATTTT. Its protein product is CSVVLSPTSSTDTQYF.

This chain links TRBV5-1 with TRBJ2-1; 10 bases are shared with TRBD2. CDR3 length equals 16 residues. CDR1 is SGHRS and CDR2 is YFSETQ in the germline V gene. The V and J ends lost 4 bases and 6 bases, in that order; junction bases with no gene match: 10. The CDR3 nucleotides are TGCGCCAGCAGCACTAGCGGGGAAATCCGGGGCAATGAGCAGTTCTTC. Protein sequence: CASSTSGEIRGNEQFF.

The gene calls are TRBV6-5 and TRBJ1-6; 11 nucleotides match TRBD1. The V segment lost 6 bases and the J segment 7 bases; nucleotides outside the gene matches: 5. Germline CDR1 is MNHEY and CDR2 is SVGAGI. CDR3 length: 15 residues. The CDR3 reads CASSWDRGMNSPLHF. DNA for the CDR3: TGTGCCAGCAGCTGGGACAGGGGGATGAATTCACCCCTCCACTTT.

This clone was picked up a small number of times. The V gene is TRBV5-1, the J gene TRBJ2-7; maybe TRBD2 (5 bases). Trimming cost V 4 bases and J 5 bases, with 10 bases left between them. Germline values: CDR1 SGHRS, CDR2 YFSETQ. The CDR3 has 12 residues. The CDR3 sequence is CASSAGFNEQYF. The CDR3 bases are TGCGCCAGCAGCGCGGGTTTCAACGAGCAGTACTTC.

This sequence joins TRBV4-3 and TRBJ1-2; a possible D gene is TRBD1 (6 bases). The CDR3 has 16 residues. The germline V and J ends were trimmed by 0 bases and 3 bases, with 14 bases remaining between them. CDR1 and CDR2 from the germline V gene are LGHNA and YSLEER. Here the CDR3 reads CASSQEWGQGYYGYTF. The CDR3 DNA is TGCGCCAGCAGCCAAGAATGGGGGCAGGGCTACTATGGCTACACCTTC.

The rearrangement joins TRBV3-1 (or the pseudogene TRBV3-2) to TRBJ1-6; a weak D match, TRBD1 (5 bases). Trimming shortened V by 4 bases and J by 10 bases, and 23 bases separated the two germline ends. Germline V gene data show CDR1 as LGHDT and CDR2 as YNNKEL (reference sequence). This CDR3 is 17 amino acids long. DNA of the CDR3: TGTGCCAGCAGCCGCCAATTGGCGGGGGGAGGAGGCTCACCCCTCCACTTT. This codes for CASSRQLAGGGGSPLHF.

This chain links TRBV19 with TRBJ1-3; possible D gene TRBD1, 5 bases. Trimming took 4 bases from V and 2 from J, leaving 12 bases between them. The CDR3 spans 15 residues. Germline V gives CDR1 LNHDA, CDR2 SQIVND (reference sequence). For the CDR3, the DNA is TGTGCCAGTAGTAGCTCCGGGACGGCTGGAAACACCATATATTTT. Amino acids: CASSSSGTAGNTIYF.

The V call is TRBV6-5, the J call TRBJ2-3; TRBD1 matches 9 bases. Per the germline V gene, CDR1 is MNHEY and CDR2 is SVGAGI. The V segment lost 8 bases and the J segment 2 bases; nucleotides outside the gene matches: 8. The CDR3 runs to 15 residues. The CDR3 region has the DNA TGTGCCAGCCGGGGACAGGGTATTTTCACAGATACGCAGTATTTT. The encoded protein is CASRGQGIFTDTQYF.

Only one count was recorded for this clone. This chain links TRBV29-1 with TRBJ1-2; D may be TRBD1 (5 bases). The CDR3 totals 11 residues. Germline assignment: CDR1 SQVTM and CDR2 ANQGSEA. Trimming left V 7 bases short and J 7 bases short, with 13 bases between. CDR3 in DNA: TGCAGCGCCACGCAGGGATCTGGCTACACCTTC. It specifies CSATQGSGYTF. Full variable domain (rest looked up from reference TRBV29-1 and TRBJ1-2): SAVISQKPSRDICQRGTSLTIQCQVDSQVTMMFWYRQQPGQSLTLIATANQGSEATYESGFVIDKFPISRPNLTFSTLTVSNMSPEDSSIYLCSATQGSGYTFGSGTRLTVV.

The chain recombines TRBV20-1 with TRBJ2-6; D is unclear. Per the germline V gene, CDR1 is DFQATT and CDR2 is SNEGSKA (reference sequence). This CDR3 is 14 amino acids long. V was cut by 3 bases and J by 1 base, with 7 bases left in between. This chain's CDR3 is CSASPGSGANVLTF. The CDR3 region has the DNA TGCAGTGCTAGTCCCGGATCTGGGGCCAACGTCCTGACTTTC.

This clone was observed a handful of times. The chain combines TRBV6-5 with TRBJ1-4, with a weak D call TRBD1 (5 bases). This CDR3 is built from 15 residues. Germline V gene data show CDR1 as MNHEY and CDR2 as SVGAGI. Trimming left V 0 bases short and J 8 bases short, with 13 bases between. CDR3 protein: CASSYSRDPVEKLFF. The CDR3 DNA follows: TGTGCCAGCAGTTACTCCCGGGACCCGGTGGAAAAACTGTTTTTT.

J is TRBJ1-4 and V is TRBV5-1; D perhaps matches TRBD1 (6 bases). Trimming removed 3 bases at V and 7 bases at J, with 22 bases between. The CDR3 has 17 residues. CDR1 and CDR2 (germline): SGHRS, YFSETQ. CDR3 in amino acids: CASSSTGTPSSSEKLFF. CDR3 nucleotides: TGCGCCAGCAGCTCCACCGGGACACCCTCAAGTAGTGAAAAACTGTTTTTT.

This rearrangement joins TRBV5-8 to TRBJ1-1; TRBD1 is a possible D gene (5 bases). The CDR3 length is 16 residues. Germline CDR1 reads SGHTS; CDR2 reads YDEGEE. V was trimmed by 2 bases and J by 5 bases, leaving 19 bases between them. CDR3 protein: CASSFLRGFASTEAFF. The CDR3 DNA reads TGTGCCAGCAGCTTTTTGCGGGGGTTCGCGAGTACTGAAGCTTTCTTT.

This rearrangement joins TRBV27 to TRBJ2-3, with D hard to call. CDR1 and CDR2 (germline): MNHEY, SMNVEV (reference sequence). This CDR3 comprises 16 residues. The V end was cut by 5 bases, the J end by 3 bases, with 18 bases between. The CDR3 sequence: CASSPTPWMMTDTQYF. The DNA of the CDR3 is TGTGCCAGCAGTCCCACCCCTTGGATGATGACAGATACGCAGTATTTT.

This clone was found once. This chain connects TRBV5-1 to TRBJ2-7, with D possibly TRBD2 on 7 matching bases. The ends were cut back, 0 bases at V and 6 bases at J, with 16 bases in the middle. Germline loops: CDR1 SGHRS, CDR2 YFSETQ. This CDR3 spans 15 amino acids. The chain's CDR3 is CASSLGAGRGGEQYF. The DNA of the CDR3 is TGCGCCAGCAGCTTGGGGGCGGGGAGGGGGGGCGAGCAGTACTTC.

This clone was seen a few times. The DNA for the CDR3 is TGTGCCAGCAGTTTTAGAGGGAAGGGAAACACTGAAGCTTTCTTT. Translating gives CASSFRGKGNTEAFF. The chain has TRBV28 and TRBJ1-1; no reliable D call. Germline CDR1 and CDR2: MDHEN and SYDVKM. Trimming pared 3 bases from V and 2 bases from J, leaving 13 bases between. The CDR3 totals 15 residues.

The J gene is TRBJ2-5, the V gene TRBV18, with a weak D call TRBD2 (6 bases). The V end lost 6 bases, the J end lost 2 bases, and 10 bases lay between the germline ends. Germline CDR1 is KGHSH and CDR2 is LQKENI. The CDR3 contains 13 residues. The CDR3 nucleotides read TGTGCCAGCTCGGGACTGGTGCAAGAGACCCAGTACTTC. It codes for CASSGLVQETQYF.